Listed here are 14 T cell receptor beta chains from one sample, sequenced in a study of response to subunit inactivated influenza vaccine. Using its own MiXCR run on the RT-PCR reads, TCRdb lists one record per CDR3 protein. The data contain just under 250,000 distinct CDR3 sequences, more than 10% of them singletons. Sequenced here: non-naive T cells sorted from PBMCs, sampled less than 15 days before vaccination. Receptor source: a man aged 50 to 59 who received an inactivated influenza vaccine.

This chain connects TRBV18 to TRBJ2-7, with D possibly TRBD1 on 5 matching bases. Germline V gives CDR1 KGHSH, CDR2 LQKENI. CDR3 length equals 13 residues. Trimming left V 2 bases short and J 6 bases short, with 11 bases between. CDR3 DNA: TGTGCCAGCTCACCAGAACAGGCGAGCGAGCAGTACTTC. Translation: CASSPEQASEQYF.

The chain employs TRBV19 and TRBJ2-3; tentative D call: TRBD2 (5 bases). V lost 5 bases to trimming and J lost 2 bases, with 11 bases between them. This CDR3 has 14 amino acids. In germline, CDR1 is LNHDA, CDR2 SQIVND (reference sequence). In DNA form, the CDR3 reads TGTGCCAGTAGTGCGGGTGGGAACACAGATACGCAGTATTTT. The encoded protein is CASSAGGNTDTQYF.

This clonotype was detected many times. The chain is built from TRBV28 and TRBJ1-3; D uncertain. The germline gives CDR1 MDHEN, CDR2 SYDVKM. The CDR3 length is 14 residues. Trimming removed 5 bases from V and 1 base from J, with 9 bases in between. The CDR3 DNA reads TGTGCCAGCAGTCGACCAGCTTCTGGAAACACCATATATTTT. Translating gives CASSRPASGNTIYF.

This clonotype was observed a few times. This chain links TRBV29-1 with TRBJ1-2; D is unclear. V lost 5 bases and J 7 bases, leaving 11 bases between the germline ends. The CDR3 sequence is 11 residues long. From germline, CDR1 is SQVTM and CDR2 ANQGSEA. CDR3 nucleotides: TGCAGCGTTTGGGGTACAACTGGCTACACCTTC. Translating it yields CSVWGTTGYTF.

This clonotype was detected many times. This rearrangement joins TRBV6-2 or TRBV6-3 to TRBJ2-3; 9 positions match TRBD1. V gave up 8 bases and J gave up 3 bases; unmatched junction bases: 9. The CDR3 totals 15 residues. Germline CDR1 MNHEY, CDR2 SVGEGT. Here the CDR3 reads CASGSRDRVTDTQYF. As DNA, the CDR3 is TGTGCCAGCGGCAGCCGGGACAGGGTTACAGATACGCAGTATTTT.

The chain is built from TRBV6-5 and TRBJ2-1, with a tentative D call TRBD1 (6 bases). Germline CDR1 reads MNHEY; CDR2 reads SVGAGI. This CDR3 has 15 amino acids. Trimming took 11 bases from V and 0 from J, leaving 17 bases between them. For the CDR3, the DNA is TGTGCCGGCGGTTGGCCCAGGGGCTCCTACAATGAGCAGTTCTTC. Translated: CAGGWPRGSYNEQFF.

Many counts were recorded for this clonotype. The chain couples TRBV12-3 or TRBV12-4 to TRBJ2-7; 7 bases are a match to TRBD1. The CDR3 has 14 residues. Trimming cost V 5 bases and J 3 bases; bases outside gene matches: 7. CDR3 in DNA: TGTGCCAGCAGTCGAGACCAGGGGGTCTACGAGCAGTACTTC. Its protein product is CASSRDQGVYEQYF.

This clonotype was detected many times. The V gene is TRBV5-1, the J gene TRBJ2-1, with TRBD2 matching 15 bases. Germline V gene lookup returns CDR1 SGHRS and CDR2 YFSETQ. V shed 4 bases, J shed 14 bases, and the junction held 7 bases outside the gene matches. The CDR3 has 14 residues. This CDR3 reads CASSPGLAGGPEFF. The CDR3, as DNA: TGCGCCAGCAGCCCCGGACTAGCGGGAGGGCCTGAGTTCTTC.

This clonotype was counted ten times or more. The rearrangement uses TRBV5-4 and TRBJ2-7, with a tentative D call TRBD2 (6 bases). Trimming stripped 3 bases from V and 6 bases from J, with 16 bases between. Germline CDR1 and CDR2: SGHNT and YYREEE (reference sequence). This CDR3 region has 14 residues. The CDR3 DNA is TGTGCCAGCAGCTGGGGGAGGACTCCTGGCGAGCAGTACTTC. This sequence encodes CASSWGRTPGEQYF.

The chain links TRBV2 to TRBJ1-1; tentatively, D is TRBD1 (5 bases). The CDR3 covers 14 residues. The germline gives CDR1 SNHLY, CDR2 FYNNEI. The V end was cut by 1 base, the J end by 4 bases, with 10 bases between. The CDR3 bases are TGTGCCAGCAGTGAAGGGAGAAGGGGCACTGAAGCTTTCTTT. Translated: CASSEGRRGTEAFF.

In its sample, this clonotype was seen a few times. The V and J genes are TRBV7-9 and TRBJ2-7, with D unresolved. V gave up 0 bases and J gave up 3 bases, with 6 bases separating them. CDR3 length: 13 amino acids. CDR1 SEHNR and CDR2 FQNEAQ come from the germline V gene (reference sequence). CDR3 sequence: CASSLAWGYEQYF. The CDR3 coding sequence is TGTGCCAGCAGCTTAGCTTGGGGCTACGAGCAGTACTTC.

This clonotype has a count of ten or more. V and J are TRBV12-3 or TRBV12-4 and TRBJ2-5, with D perhaps matching TRBD1 (6 bases). There are 14 residues in the CDR3. Trimming cost V 7 bases and J 6 bases, with 18 bases left between them. CDR3 residues: CASNEQGRGKTQYF. Written as DNA, the CDR3 is TGTGCCAGCAATGAACAGGGACGCGGAAAGACCCAGTACTTC.

A few counts support this clonotype. The V call is TRBV20-1, the J call TRBJ2-5; D not certain. V was trimmed by 5 bases and J by 5 bases, leaving 6 bases between them. Germline V gives CDR1 DFQATT, CDR2 SNEGSKA (reference sequence). The CDR3 loop spans 10 amino acids. This chain's CDR3 is CSAPWETQYF. The CDR3, as DNA: TGCAGTGCTCCATGGGAGACCCAGTACTTC.

This clonotype was observed many times. The V call is TRBV12-3 or TRBV12-4, the J call TRBJ2-3; D gene uncertain. The CDR3 length is 15 residues. The ends were cut back, 1 base at V and 1 base at J, with 9 bases in the middle. Written as DNA, the CDR3 is TGTGCCAGCAGTTTAGTGGACGGTCGCACAGATACGCAGTATTTT. Its protein is CASSLVDGRTDTQYF.